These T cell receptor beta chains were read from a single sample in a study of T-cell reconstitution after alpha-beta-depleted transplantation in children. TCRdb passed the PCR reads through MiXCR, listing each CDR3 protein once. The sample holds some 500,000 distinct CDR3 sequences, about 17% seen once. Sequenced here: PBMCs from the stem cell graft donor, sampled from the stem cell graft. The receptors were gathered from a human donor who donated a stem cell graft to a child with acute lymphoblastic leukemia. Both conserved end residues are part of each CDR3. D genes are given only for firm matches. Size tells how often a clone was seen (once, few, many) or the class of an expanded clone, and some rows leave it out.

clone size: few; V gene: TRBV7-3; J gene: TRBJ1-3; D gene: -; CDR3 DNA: TGTGCCAGCAGTCCGGGAGGCCCCTCTGGAAACACCATATATTTT; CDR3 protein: CASSPGGPSGNTIYF
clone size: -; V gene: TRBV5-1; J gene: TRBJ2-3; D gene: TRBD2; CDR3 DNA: TGCGCCAGCAGCTGTCCGGGACTAGCGGGAGTCCCGGCACCTAGAGATACGCAGTATTTT; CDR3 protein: CASSCPGLAGVPAPRDTQYF
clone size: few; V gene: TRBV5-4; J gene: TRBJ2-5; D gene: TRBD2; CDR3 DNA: TGTGCCAGCAGCTTGGGGACTAGTATAGAGACCCAGTACTTC; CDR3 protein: CASSLGTSIETQYF
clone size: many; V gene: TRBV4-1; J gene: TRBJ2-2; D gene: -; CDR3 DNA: TGCGCCAGCAGCCAAGAACTAGCAGGTACCGGGATCACCGGGGAGCTGTTTTTT; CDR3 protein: CASSQELAGTGITGELFF
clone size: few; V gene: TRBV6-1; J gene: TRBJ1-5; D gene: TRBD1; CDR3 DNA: TGTGCCAGCAGGTTGGACAGGCGCCCCTTAGGGCCCCAGCATTTT; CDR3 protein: CASRLDRRPLGPQHF
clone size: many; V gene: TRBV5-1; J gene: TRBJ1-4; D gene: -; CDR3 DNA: TGCGCCAGCAGCTTGAAGGGGGGATCTGGAGAAAAACTGTTTTTT; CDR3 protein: CASSLKGGSGEKLFF
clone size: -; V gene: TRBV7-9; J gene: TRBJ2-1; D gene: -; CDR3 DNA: TGTGCCAGCACCCTCTGGGGTGGATACAATGAGCAGTTCTTC; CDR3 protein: CASTLWGGYNEQFF
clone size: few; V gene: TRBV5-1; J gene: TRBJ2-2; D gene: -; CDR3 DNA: TGCGCCAGCAGCTTGGCTAGCGCGAACACCGGGGAGCTGTTTTTT; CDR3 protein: CASSLASANTGELFF
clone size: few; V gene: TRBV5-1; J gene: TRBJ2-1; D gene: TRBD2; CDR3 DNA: TGCGCCAGCAGGCCCCGAGCGGGGGTCTACAATGAGCAGTTCTTC; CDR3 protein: CASRPRAGVYNEQFF
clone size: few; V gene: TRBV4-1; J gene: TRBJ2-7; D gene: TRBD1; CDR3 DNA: TGCGCCAGCAGCCAGGTACGGGGACAGGCGATTGACGAGCAGTACTTC; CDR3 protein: CASSQVRGQAIDEQYF
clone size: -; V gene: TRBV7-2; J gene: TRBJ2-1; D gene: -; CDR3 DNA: TGTGCCAGCCCCCTTGGGTACAATGAGCAGTTCTTC; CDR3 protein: CASPLGYNEQFF
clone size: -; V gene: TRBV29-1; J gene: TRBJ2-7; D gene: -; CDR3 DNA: TGCAGCGCCTTAACTACCGGGACCGCTTACGAGCAGTACTTC; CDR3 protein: CSALTTGTAYEQYF
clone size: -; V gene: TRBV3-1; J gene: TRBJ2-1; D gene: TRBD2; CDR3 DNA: TGTGCCAGCAGCCAAGACCCTAGCGGGATTTCCTACAATGAGCAGTTCTTC; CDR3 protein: CASSQDPSGISYNEQFF
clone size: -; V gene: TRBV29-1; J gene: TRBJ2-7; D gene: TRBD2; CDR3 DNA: TGCAGCGTTGGGGGCCGGGGGGGAAGCGAGCAGTACTTC; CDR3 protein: CSVGGRGGSEQYF
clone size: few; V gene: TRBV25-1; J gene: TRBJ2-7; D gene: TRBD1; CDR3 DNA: TGTGCCAGCAGCTCAGGACAGGCCTACTCCTACGAGCAGTACTTC; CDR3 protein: CASSSGQAYSYEQYF
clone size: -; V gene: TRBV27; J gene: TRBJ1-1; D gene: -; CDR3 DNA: TGTGCCAGCAGTTTATCCCCGGGGCCCCGGACTGAAGCTTTCTTT; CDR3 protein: CASSLSPGPRTEAFF
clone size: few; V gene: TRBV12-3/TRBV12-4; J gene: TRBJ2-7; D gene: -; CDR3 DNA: TGTGCCAGCAGTTCAATCAGCGCCCGGGGGGAGCAGTACTTC; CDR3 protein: CASSSISARGEQYF
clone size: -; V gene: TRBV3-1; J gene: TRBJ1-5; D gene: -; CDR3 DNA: TGTGCCAGCAGCCAACGAGGGAGCAATCAGCCCCAGCATTTT; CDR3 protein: CASSQRGSNQPQHF
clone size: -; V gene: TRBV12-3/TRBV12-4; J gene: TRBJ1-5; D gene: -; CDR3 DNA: TGTGCCAGCAGCGTACATACAGGGACTCAGCCCCAGCATTTT; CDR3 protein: CASSVHTGTQPQHF
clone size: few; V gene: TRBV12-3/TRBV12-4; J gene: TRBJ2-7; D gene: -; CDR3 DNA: TGTGCCAGCAGTCCATCCCTGGGTGTCGCTAGGCACGAGCAGTACTTC; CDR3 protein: CASSPSLGVARHEQYF
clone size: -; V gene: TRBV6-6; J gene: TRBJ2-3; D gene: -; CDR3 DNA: TGTGCCAGCAGTTACTCTGTGCGGGATACGCAGTATTTT; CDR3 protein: CASSYSVRDTQYF
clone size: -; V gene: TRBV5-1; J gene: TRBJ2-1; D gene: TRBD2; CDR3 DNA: TGCGCCAGCAGCTTGGAAGCGGGAGTGTATCCCTACAATGAGCAGTTCTTC; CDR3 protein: CASSLEAGVYPYNEQFF
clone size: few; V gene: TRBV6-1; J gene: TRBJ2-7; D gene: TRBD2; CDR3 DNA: TGTGCCAGCAGGCCTATAGCGGGTAACCTCGGGCCACACGAGCAGTACTTC; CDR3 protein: CASRPIAGNLGPHEQYF
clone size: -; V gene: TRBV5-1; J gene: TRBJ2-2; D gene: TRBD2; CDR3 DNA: TGCGCCAGCAGCTTGGGTACGGGAGGTCCAGGCGGGGAGCTGTTTTTT; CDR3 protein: CASSLGTGGPGGELFF
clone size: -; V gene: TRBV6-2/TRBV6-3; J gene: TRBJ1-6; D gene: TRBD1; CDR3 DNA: TGTGCCAGCAGTTACTCGGACAGGGGACACTCACCCCTCCACTTT; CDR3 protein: CASSYSDRGHSPLHF
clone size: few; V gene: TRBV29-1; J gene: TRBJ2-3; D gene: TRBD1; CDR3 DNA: TGCAGCGTTGAGGGGACAGGGGAGAGCACAGATACGCAGTATTTT; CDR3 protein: CSVEGTGESTDTQYF
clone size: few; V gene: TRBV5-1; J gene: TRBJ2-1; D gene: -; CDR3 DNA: TGCGCCAGCAGCCCGATGAACCGGGACCGCACCGTCAATGAGCAGTTCTTC; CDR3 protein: CASSPMNRDRTVNEQFF
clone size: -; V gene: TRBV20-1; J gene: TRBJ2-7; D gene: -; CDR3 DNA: TGCAGTGCCGACGATCTACAATACGAGCAGTACTTC; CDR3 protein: CSADDLQYEQYF
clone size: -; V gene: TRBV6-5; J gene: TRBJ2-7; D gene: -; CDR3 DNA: TGTGCCAGCAGTTACGACGGAAACTCCTACGAGCAGTACTTC; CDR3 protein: CASSYDGNSYEQYF
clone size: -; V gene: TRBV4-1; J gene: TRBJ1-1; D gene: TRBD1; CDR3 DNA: TGCGCCAGCAGGGAAGAGGACAGGCCTAACACTGAAGCTTTCTTT; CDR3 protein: CASREEDRPNTEAFF
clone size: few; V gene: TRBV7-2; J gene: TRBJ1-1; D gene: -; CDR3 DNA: TGTGCCAGCAGCTTCCCCAGCGGCACTGAAGCTTTCTTT; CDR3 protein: CASSFPSGTEAFF
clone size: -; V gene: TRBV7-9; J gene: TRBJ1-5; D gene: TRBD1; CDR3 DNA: TGTTCCAGCAGCCCCGGGACAGGGAGCAATCAGCCCCAGCATTTT; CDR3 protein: CSSSPGTGSNQPQHF
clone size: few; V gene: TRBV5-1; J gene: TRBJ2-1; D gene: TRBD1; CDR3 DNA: TGCGCCAGCAGCTTCACACCGGGACAGGAGCAGTTCTTC; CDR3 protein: CASSFTPGQEQFF
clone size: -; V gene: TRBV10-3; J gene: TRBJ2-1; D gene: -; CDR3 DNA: TGTGCCATCAGTGAGAGGGGAGAACCCTACAATGAGCAGTTCTTC; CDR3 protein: CAISERGEPYNEQFF
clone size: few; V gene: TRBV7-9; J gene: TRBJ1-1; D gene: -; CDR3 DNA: TGTGCCAGCAGCTTAGGTCGTAATGAAGCTTTCTTT; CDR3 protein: CASSLGRNEAFF
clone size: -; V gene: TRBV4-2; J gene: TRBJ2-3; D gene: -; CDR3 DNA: TGTGCCAGCAGCCAAGGGAAATTTGTATTGAGCACAGATACGCAGTATTTT; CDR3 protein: CASSQGKFVLSTDTQYF
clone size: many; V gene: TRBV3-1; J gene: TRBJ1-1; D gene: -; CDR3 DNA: TGTGCCAGCAGCCAAGGGGTTGGGACTGAAGCTTTCTTT; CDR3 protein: CASSQGVGTEAFF
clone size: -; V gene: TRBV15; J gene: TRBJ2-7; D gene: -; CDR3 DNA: TGTGCCACCAGCAGACCGGGACCAACCTACGAGCAGTACTTC; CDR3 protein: CATSRPGPTYEQYF
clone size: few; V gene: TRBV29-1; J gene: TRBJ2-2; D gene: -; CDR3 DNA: TGCAGCGCTACAGAGGATAACACCGGGGAGCTGTTTTTT; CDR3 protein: CSATEDNTGELFF
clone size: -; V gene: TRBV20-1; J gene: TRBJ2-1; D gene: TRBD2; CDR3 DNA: TGCAGTGCTAGGAGGGACTACTATGGTGAGCAGTTCTTC; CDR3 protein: CSARRDYYGEQFF
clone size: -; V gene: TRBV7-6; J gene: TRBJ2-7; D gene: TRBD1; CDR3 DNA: TGTGCCAGCAGCTCCACAGGGGGATGGTCCTACGAGCAGTACTTC; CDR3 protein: CASSSTGGWSYEQYF
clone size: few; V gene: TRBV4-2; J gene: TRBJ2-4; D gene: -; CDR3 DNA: TGTGCCAGCAGCCAAGACCGCGGACAGTTCCAGTACTTC; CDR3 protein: CASSQDRGQFQYF
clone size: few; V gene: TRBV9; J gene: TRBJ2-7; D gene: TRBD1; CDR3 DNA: TGTGCCAGCAACCCAGGGGGATCCTCCTACGAGCAGTACTTC; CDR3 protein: CASNPGGSSYEQYF
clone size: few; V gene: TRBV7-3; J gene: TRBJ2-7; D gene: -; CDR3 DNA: TGTGCCAGCAGCTTAATCCGGACAGGGTCTGGTCGGGAGGGTCCTGGGTCGGCCTACGAGCAGTACTTC; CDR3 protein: CASSLIRTGSGREGPGSAYEQYF
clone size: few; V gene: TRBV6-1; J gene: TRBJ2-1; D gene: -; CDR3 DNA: TGTGCCAGCAGTGAGGGCAGCTACAATGAGCAGTTCTTC; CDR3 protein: CASSEGSYNEQFF
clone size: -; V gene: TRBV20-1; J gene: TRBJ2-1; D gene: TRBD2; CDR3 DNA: TGCTGTGCTAGGGCCGGCCTAGCGGGAAAACACTCCTACAATGAGCAGTTCTTC; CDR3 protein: CCARAGLAGKHSYNEQFF
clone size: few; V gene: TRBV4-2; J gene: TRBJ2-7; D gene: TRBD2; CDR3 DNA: TGTGCCAGCAGCCAAGGCGGGGGACGCTCCTACGAGCAGTACTTC; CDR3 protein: CASSQGGGRSYEQYF
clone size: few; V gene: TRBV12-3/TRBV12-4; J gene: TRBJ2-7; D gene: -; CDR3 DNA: TGTGCCAGCAGTTTCATGGAGGTGAGCGGGTCCTCCTCCTACGAGCAGTACTTC; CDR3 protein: CASSFMEVSGSSSYEQYF
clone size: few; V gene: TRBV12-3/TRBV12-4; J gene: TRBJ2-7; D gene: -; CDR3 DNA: TGTGCCAGCAGTTTAGGAGGGAGCGATTACGAGCAGTACTTC; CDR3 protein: CASSLGGSDYEQYF